One and the same sample provided the 24 T cell receptor beta chains below, sequenced in a study of cytomegalovirus exposure and HLA in healthy donors. The PCR contained 60 Vbeta and 13 Jbeta primers. The method was immunoSEQ multiplex PCR; TCRdb's version includes in-frame clones alone and lacks a portion of them. The data contain about 190,000 clones, about 90% of them singletons. Sequenced material: PBMCs. These TCRs come from a man younger than 40 in good health and CMV-seronegative.

J is TRBJ1-1 and V is TRBV28; 9 nucleotides align to TRBD1. Germline V gene sequence: CDR1 MDHEN, CDR2 SYDVKM. There are 11 residues in the CDR3. V shed 8 bases and J 8 bases; nucleotides not matched to a gene: 3. In DNA, the CDR3 is TGTGCCAGCGGGACAGGGAGGGAAGCTTTCTTT. This sequence encodes CASGTGREAFF.

V is TRBV2 and J is TRBJ2-7; D perhaps matches TRBD1 (5 bases). This CDR3 has 15 amino acids. In germline, CDR1 is SNHLY, CDR2 FYNNEI. V was shortened by 8 bases and J by 0 bases, with 17 bases between the two germline ends. DNA of the CDR3: TGTGCCAGCGGCGACAGATCCCTTGGCTCCTACGAGCAGTACTTC. Amino acid sequence: CASGDRSLGSYEQYF. The whole variable domain, filled in from reference TRBV2 and TRBJ2-7, reads EPEVTQTPSHQVTQMGQEVILRCVPISNHLYFYWYRQILGQKVEFLVSFYNNEISEKSEIFDDQFSVERPDGSNFTLKIRSTKLEDSAMYFCASGDRSLGSYEQYFGPGTRLTVT.

As to this clone: Other DNA sequences in this sample translate to the same CDR3. This chain joins TRBV19 and TRBJ1-5; D remains unclear. V lost 9 bases, J lost 0 bases, and 15 bases lay in between. Germline V lookup: CDR1 LNHDA, CDR2 SQIVND (reference sequence). This CDR3 has 15 amino acids. The CDR3 here is CASNSVGGSNQPQHF. Here the CDR3 DNA reads TGTGCCAGCAATTCCGTCGGTGGTAGCAATCAGCCCCAGCATTTT.

This chain links TRBV11-2 with TRBJ2-3; 8 bases fit TRBD2. Trimming at V came to 4 bases and at J to 2 bases, leaving 8 bases not matched to a gene. Per germline, CDR1 SGHAT and CDR2 FQNNGV. The CDR3 consists of 16 residues. The CDR3, as DNA: TGTGCCAGCAGCTCAAGGGAGCGGGGGCTCACAGATACGCAGTATTTT. It specifies CASSSRERGLTDTQYF.

This chain connects TRBV19 to TRBJ1-5; D perhaps matches TRBD1 (5 bases). The CDR3 is made up of 16 amino acids. The V and J ends lost 5 bases and 4 bases respectively, with 18 bases between them. Per germline, CDR1 LNHDA and CDR2 SQIVND (reference sequence). The CDR3 protein is CASSPARDSRNQPQHF. CDR3 bases: TGTGCCAGTAGTCCTGCCCGGGACTCTAGGAATCAGCCCCAGCATTTT.

This rearrangement joins TRBV18 to TRBJ2-7; 7 bases are a match to TRBD1. The CDR3 contains 15 residues. Per germline, CDR1 KGHSH and CDR2 LQKENI. The junction had 5 bases not matched to a gene; V was cut back by 0 bases and J by 3 bases. CDR3 nucleotide sequence: TGTGCCAGCTCACCACCCGGGACAGCTATCTACGAGCAGTACTTC. Residues: CASSPPGTAIYEQYF.

V gene TRBV6-5 combines with J gene TRBJ1-2, with TRBD1 identical over 8 bases. The CDR3 covers 15 residues. The junction had 10 bases not matched to a gene; V was cut back by 2 bases and J by 8 bases. In germline, CDR1 is MNHEY, CDR2 SVGAGI. The CDR3, as DNA: TGTGCCAGCAGTTACCCTGGACAGGGATATTCGGGCTACACCTTC. Protein sequence: CASSYPGQGYSGYTF.

This clone has more than one count but fewer than ten. The chain employs TRBV2 and TRBJ1-5; D ambiguous. V dropped 3 bases and J dropped 9 bases, with 6 bases sitting between them. There are 11 residues in the CDR3. From germline, CDR1 is SNHLY and CDR2 FYNNEI. The CDR3 sequence is CASSDGGPQHF. DNA of the CDR3: TGTGCCAGCAGTGATGGCGGGCCCCAGCATTTT.

J is TRBJ1-2 and V is TRBV7-2; D ambiguous. Germline V gene lookup returns CDR1 SGHTA and CDR2 FQGNSA. V lost 5 bases, J lost 10 bases, and 17 bases lay in between. This CDR3 is 13 amino acids long. DNA for the CDR3: TGTGCCAGCAGCGTAAACTCCGCCTTCTCCTACACCTTC. This sequence encodes CASSVNSAFSYTF.

In its sample, this clone was seen a few times. This sequence joins TRBV10-3 and TRBJ2-3; D not certain. The germline V gene encodes CDR1 ENHRY and CDR2 SYGVKD. This CDR3 spans 15 amino acids. V gave up 4 bases and J gave up 4 bases, with 15 bases separating them. The CDR3 sequence: CAISGGIFLSDTQYF. CDR3 in DNA: TGTGCCATCAGTGGCGGAATTTTTCTTTCAGATACGCAGTATTTT.

V gene TRBV18 combines with J gene TRBJ1-1, with D perhaps TRBD1 (6 bases). V lost 3 bases and J 8 bases, leaving 13 bases between the germline ends. Germline V CDR1 and CDR2: KGHSH, LQKENI. This CDR3 has 13 residues. The CDR3 DNA reads TGTGCCAGCTCACCTCAGGGGTCGGGGGAAGCTTTCTTT. Translated, it gives CASSPQGSGEAFF.

This clone was recorded once. The gene calls are TRBV20-1 and TRBJ1-6; D might be TRBD1 (6 bases). CDR1 DFQATT and CDR2 SNEGSKA come from the germline V gene (reference sequence). The CDR3 runs 11 residues. Trimming took 5 bases from V and 10 from J, leaving 9 bases between them. Written as DNA, the CDR3 is TGCAGTGCTGCAGGGGTCTCACCCCTCCACTTT. It translates to CSAAGVSPLHF.

V usage is TRBV27 and J usage is TRBJ1-2; tentatively, D is TRBD1 (5 bases). This CDR3 comprises 14 residues. The germline V gene has CDR1 MNHEY and CDR2 SMNVEV (reference sequence). V lost 4 bases and J 8 bases, leaving 17 bases between the germline ends. In DNA form, the CDR3 reads TGTGCCAGCAGTTACGGGCCGGGGGGACGGGGCTACACCTTC. This translates into CASSYGPGGRGYTF.

This clone was counted once. It is likely a read error, because the conserved phenylalanine at the end of the CDR3 is missing. The CDR3 here is CASSGSGTGGGEQYL. The DNA of the CDR3 is TGTGCCAGCAGCGGATCCGGGACAGGGGGCGGCGAGCAGTACCTC. The V and J genes are TRBV5-4 and TRBJ2-7, with 12 nucleotides matching TRBD1. This CDR3 has 15 amino acids. V was pared by 4 bases and J by 6 bases, with 8 bases of the junction left unmatched. Germline V gene lookup returns CDR1 SGHNT and CDR2 YYREEE (reference sequence).

J is TRBJ1-5 and V is TRBV19; D remains unclear. CDR1 is LNHDA, CDR2 SQIVND, per germline (reference sequence). V gave up 7 bases and J gave up 2 bases, with 18 bases separating them. The CDR3 is 16 residues long. The CDR3 nucleotides read TGTGCCAGTAAGGTCGAGGGAGAGGCTGGCAATCAGCCCCAGCATTTT. Translating it yields CASKVEGEAGNQPQHF.

This clone was counted a few times. The chain has TRBV28 and TRBJ1-2; D remains ambiguous. CDR1 and CDR2 from the germline V gene are MDHEN and SYDVKM. The CDR3 runs 15 residues. The V and J ends lost 7 bases and 4 bases respectively, with 19 bases between them. The CDR3 sequence: CASTASPRRSYGYTF. CDR3 bases: TGTGCCAGCACCGCCAGTCCTCGACGGAGCTATGGCTACACCTTC.

V and J are TRBV11-2 and TRBJ2-4, with a tentative D call TRBD1 (5 bases). The V gene lost 3 bases and the J gene lost 0 bases, with 15 bases spanning the gap. The V gene's germline CDR1 is SGHAT and CDR2 FQNNGV. CDR3 length: 17 residues. This CDR3 is CASSLWGTDPAKNIQYF. DNA of the CDR3: TGTGCCAGCAGCTTGTGGGGCACGGACCCAGCCAAAAACATTCAGTACTTC.

This chain links TRBV10-2 with TRBJ2-7; D unclear. Per germline, CDR1 WSHSY and CDR2 SAAADI. The CDR3 loop spans 11 amino acids. Trimming took off 8 bases at V and 5 bases at J, with 10 bases between the two ends. Here the CDR3 reads CASQDYHEQYF. In DNA, the CDR3 is TGCGCCAGCCAGGATTACCACGAGCAGTACTTC.

The genes are TRBV2 and TRBJ2-5; 7 nucleotides match TRBD2. Trimming at V came to 11 bases and at J to 0 bases, leaving 3 bases not matched to a gene. The CDR3 is 12 residues long. Per the germline V gene, CDR1 is SNHLY and CDR2 is FYNNEI. The chain's CDR3 is CAAGEYQETQYF. The CDR3 bases are TGTGCCGCGGGAGAGTACCAAGAGACCCAGTACTTC.

This chain connects TRBV5-1 to TRBJ1-4; the match to TRBD1 covers 7 bases. Germline loops: CDR1 SGHRS, CDR2 YFSETQ. J gave up 9 bases and V 0 bases, and 8 bases lay outside the gene matches. This CDR3 comprises 15 residues. The CDR3 sequence: CASSLGTGWGQKLFF. The CDR3, as DNA: TGCGCCAGCAGCTTGGGGACAGGTTGGGGACAAAAACTGTTTTTT.

As for this clone: A junction boundary mismatches the germline segment, possibly from a read error. This chain links TRBV4-3 with TRBJ1-1; 8 bases match TRBD1. The CDR3 is made up of 12 amino acids. Germline V CDR1 and CDR2: LGHNA, YSLEER. In DNA, the CDR3 is TGCGCCAGCAGCCGCATACAGGGGGAGGAAGTCTTT. Translated: CASSRIQGEEVF.

The CDR3 region has the DNA TGTGCCAGCAGCGAGGGGGCAAAGTTTGCCTCTGGAAACACCATATATTTT. Encoded protein: CASSEGAKFASGNTIYF. The chain is built from TRBV9 and TRBJ1-3; 7 bases agree with TRBD1. The germline V gene encodes CDR1 SGDLS and CDR2 YYNGEE. CDR3 length: 17 amino acids. V lost 3 bases and J lost 0; bases outside the gene matches: 9.

The V gene is TRBV27, the J gene TRBJ2-2; no definite D call. Trimming removed 0 bases at V and 6 bases at J, with 8 bases between. Germline loops: CDR1 MNHEY, CDR2 SMNVEV (reference sequence). CDR3 size: 14 residues. For the CDR3, the DNA is TGTGCCAGCAGTTTATCCGGTTACGCCGGGGAGCTGTTTTTT. This translates into CASSLSGYAGELFF.

The chain employs TRBV5-1 and TRBJ2-5, with 10 bases that match TRBD2. V dropped 0 bases and J dropped 4; count of bases not matched to a gene: 9. Germline CDR1 is SGHRS and CDR2 is YFSETQ. The CDR3 spans 17 residues. The CDR3 reads CASSLAVAGGGLETQYF. As DNA, the CDR3 is TGCGCCAGCAGCTTGGCGGTAGCGGGGGGAGGATTAGAGACCCAGTACTTC.